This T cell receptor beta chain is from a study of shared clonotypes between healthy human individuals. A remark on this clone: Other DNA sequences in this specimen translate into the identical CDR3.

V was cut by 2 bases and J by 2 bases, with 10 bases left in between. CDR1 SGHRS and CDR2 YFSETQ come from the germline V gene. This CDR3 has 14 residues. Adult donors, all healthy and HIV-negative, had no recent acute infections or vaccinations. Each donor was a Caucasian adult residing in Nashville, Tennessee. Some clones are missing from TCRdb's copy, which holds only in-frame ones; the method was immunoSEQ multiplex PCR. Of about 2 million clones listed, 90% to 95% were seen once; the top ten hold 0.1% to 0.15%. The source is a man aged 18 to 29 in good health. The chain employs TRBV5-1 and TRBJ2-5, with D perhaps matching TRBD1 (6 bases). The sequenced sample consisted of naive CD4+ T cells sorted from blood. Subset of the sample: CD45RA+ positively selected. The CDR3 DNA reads TGCGCCAGCAGCTTCAGGGGTGGTCAAGAGACCCAGTACTTC. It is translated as CASSFRGGQETQYF.